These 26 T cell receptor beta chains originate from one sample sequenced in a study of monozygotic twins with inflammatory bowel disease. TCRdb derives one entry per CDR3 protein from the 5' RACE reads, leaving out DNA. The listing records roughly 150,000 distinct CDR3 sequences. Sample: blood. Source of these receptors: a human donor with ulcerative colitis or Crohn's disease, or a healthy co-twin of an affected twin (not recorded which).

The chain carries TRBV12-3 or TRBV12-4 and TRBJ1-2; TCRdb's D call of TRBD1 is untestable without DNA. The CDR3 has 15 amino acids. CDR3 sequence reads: CASSTRQGEPYGYTF.

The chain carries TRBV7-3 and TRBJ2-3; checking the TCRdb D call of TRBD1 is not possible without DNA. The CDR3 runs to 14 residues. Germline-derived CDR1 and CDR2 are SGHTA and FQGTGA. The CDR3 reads CASSLTDWGDTQYF.

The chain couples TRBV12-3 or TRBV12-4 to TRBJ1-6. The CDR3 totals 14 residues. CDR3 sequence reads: CASSLVHLDSPLHF.

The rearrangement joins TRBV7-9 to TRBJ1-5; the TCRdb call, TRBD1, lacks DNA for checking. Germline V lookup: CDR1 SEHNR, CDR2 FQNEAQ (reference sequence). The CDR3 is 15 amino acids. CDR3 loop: CASSLALGVNQPQHF.

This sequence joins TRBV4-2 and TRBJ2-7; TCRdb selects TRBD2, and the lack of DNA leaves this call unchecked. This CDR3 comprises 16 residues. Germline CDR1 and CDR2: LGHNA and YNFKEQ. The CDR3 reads CASSQDSAGGPRKQYF.

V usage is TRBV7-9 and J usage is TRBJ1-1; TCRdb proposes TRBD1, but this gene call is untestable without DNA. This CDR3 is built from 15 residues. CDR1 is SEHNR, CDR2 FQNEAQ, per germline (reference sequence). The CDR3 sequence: CASSQGKSGNTEAFF.

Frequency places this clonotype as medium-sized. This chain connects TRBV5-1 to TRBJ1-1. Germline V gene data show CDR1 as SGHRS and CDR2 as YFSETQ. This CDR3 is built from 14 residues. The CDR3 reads CASSPGSWNTEAFF.

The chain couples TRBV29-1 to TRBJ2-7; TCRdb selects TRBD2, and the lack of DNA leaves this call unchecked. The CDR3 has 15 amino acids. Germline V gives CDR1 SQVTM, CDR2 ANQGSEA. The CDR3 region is CSVGYLASVTYEQYF.

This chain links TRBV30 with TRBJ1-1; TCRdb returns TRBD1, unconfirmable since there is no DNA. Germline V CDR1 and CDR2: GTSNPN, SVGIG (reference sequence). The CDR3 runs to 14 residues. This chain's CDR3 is CAWSVLRAGTEAFF. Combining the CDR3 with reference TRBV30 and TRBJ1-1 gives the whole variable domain SQTIHQWPATLVQPVGSPLSLECTVEGTSNPNLYWYRQAAGRGLQLLFYSVGIGQISSEVPQNLSASRPQDRQFILSSKKLLLSDSGFYLCAWSVLRAGTEAFFGQGTRLTVV.

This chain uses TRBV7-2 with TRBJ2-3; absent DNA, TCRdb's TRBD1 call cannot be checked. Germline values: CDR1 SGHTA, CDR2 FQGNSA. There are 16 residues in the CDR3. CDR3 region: CASSPSVEGGTDTQYF.

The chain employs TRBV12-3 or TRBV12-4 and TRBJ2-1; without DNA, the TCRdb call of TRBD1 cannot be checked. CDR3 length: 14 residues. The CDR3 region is CASTLDRVLNEQFF.

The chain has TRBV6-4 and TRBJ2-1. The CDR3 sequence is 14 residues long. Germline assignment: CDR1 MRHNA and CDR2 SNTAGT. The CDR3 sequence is CASSDGISYNEQFF.

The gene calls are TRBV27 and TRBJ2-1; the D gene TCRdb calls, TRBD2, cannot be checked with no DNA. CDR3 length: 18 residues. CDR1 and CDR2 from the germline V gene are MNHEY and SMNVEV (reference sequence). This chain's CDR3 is CASSKLPRLADSYNEQFF.

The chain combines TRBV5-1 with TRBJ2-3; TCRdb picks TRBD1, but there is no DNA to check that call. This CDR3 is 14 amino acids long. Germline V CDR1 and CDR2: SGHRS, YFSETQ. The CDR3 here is CASSPGRRRDTQYF.

CDR3: CASSGRTGNEQFF. V gene TRBV7-2 combines with J gene TRBJ2-1; the D call of TRBD2 rests on TCRdb alone, since no DNA is present to check it. The CDR3 is 13 residues long. In germline, CDR1 is SGHTA, CDR2 FQGNSA. Together with reference TRBV7-2 and TRBJ2-1, the CDR3 gives the full variable domain: GAGVSQSPSNKVTEKGKDVELRCDPISGHTALYWYRQSLGQGLEFLIYFQGNSAPDKSGLPSDRFSAERTGGSVSTLTIQRTQQEDSAVYLCASSGRTGNEQFFGPGTRLTVL.

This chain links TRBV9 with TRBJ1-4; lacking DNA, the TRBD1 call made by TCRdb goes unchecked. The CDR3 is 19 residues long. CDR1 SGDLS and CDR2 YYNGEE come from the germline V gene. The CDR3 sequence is CASSVGPGYRNPSNEKLFF.

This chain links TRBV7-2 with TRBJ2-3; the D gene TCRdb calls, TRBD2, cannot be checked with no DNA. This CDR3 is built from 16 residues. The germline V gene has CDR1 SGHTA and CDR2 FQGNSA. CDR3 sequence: CASSLRLQGPADTQYF. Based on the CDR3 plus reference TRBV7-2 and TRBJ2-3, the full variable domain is GAGVSQSPSNKVTEKGKDVELRCDPISGHTALYWYRQSLGQGLEFLIYFQGNSAPDKSGLPSDRFSAERTGGSVSTLTIQRTQQEDSAVYLCASSLRLQGPADTQYFGPGTRLTVL.

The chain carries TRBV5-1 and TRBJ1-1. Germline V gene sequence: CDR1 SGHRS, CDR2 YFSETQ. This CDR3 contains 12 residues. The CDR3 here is CASRQLNTEAFF.

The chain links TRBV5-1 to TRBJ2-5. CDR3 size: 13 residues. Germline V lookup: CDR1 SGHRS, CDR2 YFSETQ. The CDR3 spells CASSTRDQETQYF.

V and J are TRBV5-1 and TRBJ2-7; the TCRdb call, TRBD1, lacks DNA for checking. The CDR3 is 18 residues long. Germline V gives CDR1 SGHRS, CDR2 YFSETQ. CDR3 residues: CASSSHPTGVRPSYEQYF. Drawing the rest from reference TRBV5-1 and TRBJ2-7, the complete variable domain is KAGVTQTPRYLIKTRGQQVTLSCSPISGHRSVSWYQQTPGQGLQFLFEYFSETQRNKGNFPGRFSGRQFSNSRSEMNVSTLELGDSALYLCASSSHPTGVRPSYEQYFGPGTRLTVT.

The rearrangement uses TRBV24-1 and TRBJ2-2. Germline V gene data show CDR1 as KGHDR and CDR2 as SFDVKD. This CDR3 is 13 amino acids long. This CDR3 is CATSDPPTGELFF.

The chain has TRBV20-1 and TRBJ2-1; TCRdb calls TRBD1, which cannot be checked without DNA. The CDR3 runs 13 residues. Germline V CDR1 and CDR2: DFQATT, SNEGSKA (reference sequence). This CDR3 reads CSADRAPGHEQFF.

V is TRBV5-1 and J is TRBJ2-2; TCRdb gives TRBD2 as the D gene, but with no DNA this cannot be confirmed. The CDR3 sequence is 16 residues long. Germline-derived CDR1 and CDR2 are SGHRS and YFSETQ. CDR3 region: CASSLLAGGYTGELFF.

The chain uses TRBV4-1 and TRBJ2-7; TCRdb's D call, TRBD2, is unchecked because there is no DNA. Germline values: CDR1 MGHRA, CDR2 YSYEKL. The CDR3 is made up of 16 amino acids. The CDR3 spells CASSQDEGRHSYEQYF.

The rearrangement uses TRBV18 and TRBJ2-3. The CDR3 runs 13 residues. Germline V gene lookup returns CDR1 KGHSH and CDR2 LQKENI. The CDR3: CASSPGSLDTQYF.

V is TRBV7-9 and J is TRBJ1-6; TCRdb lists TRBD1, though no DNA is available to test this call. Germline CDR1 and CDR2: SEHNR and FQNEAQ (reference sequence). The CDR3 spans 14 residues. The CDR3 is CASSHRDRAFTLHF.